The 21 T cell receptor beta chains below were found in one sample sequenced in a study of tissue T cells after allogeneic stem cell transplantation. Noted time point: mouse harvest day 7 after allogeneic transplant. Tail vein injection delivered 10^7 T-cell-depleted bone marrow cells and 10^6 splenic CD5+ T cells. Generated by immunoSEQ multiplex PCR, the TCRdb table keeps only in-frame clones and is missing some. The sample holds 7,500 to 10,000 clones, 45% seen once. The sequenced material came from gut tissue. Every receptor here comes from a female BALB/c mouse given C57BL/6 T cells with graft-versus-host disease after an allogeneic hematopoietic cell transplant.

In its sample, this clone is medium-sized. Genes and germline come from the mouse. The sequenced fragment ends 1 residue before the CDR3 boundary, so the rest is inferred from the germline J gene. V and J are TRBV13-1 and TRBJ1-3, with D hard to call. V lost 2 bases and J 2 bases, leaving 5 bases between the germline ends. The CDR3 covers 13 residues. The germline V gene encodes CDR1 NSHNY and CDR2 SYGAGN. The CDR3 bases that were read are TGTGCCAGCAGTGACGACACTGGAAATACGCTCTAT. Amino acids: CASSDDTGNTLY. The entire CDR3 is CASSDDTGNTLYF.

Points on this clone: Each gene name is a mouse one. CDR3 DNA, as far as it was read: TGTGCCAGCAGCAGGGACCTTTCCAACGAAAGATTATTT. Protein product: CASSRDLSNERLF. The whole CDR3 reads CASSRDLSNERLFF. The chain is built from TRBV19 and TRBJ1-4; tentative D call: TRBD1 (5 bases). The read is 1 residue too short to cover the CDR3 end, so that end is filled in from the germline J gene. Per germline, CDR1 FNHDT and CDR2 SITEND (reference sequence). The V end was cut by 5 bases, the J end by 0 bases, with 8 bases between. CDR3 length: 14 residues.

A remark on this clone: Genes and germline come from the mouse. From the germline J gene comes the end of the CDR3, since the read stops 1 residue before it. This chain connects TRBV15 to TRBJ1-3, with D perhaps TRBD1 (6 bases). Germline V CDR1 and CDR2: SGHND, FRSKSL. The CDR3 is 13 amino acids. V was trimmed by 6 bases and J by 4 bases, leaving 10 bases between them. This CDR3 reads CASSRGTGNTLYF. The CDR3 DNA, read in part, is TGTGCCAGCAGCCGTGGGACAGGAAATACGCTCTAT.

A few counts support this clone. Mouse gene names and germline throughout. From the germline J gene comes the end of the CDR3, since the read stops 1 residue before it. The chain combines TRBV12-2 with TRBJ2-4; 8 nucleotides align to TRBD2. The J segment lost 1 base and the V segment lost 0 bases, leaving 5 bases of the junction unmatched. Germline loops: CDR1 SGHLS, CDR2 HYDKME. This CDR3 is 16 amino acids long. Partial CDR3 DNA: TGTGCCAGCTCTCTCGCCTGGGGGGTGGGTCAAAACACCTTGTAC. Translation gives CASSLAWGVGQNTLY. The CDR3, in full, reads CASSLAWGVGQNTLYF.

This clone was seen more than once but under ten times. Gene names and germline refer to mouse. With the read ending 1 residue before the CDR3 end, the germline J gene is used to fill in that end. The chain employs TRBV15 and TRBJ2-3; 7 bases match TRBD1. The CDR3 is 14 amino acids. In germline, CDR1 is SGHND, CDR2 FRSKSL. The trim removed 6 bases at V and 0 bases at J, leaving 3 bases unmatched. The CDR3 region is CASSRQGSAETLYF. Incomplete CDR3 DNA: TGTGCCAGCAGCCGACAGGGAAGTGCAGAAACGCTGTAT.

About this clone itself: All gene names here are mouse names. The read terminates 1 residue ahead of where the CDR3 ends, so the germline J gene completes it. V and J are TRBV29 and TRBJ2-5; D may be TRBD1 (6 bases). The CDR3 has 13 amino acids. Deletions cut 6 bases from V and 2 bases from J, with 9 bases between. CDR1 MSHET and CDR2 SYDVDS come from the germline V gene. CDR3 region: CASSRDIQDTQYF. CDR3 bases read: TGTGCTAGCAGCCGGGACATCCAAGACACCCAGTAC.

A few counts support this clone. Gene names follow the mouse nomenclature. Read sequence stops 1 residue before the CDR3 end, and the germline J gene provides the missing end. This chain uses TRBV3 with TRBJ1-3; a possible D gene is TRBD1 (6 bases). V lost 3 bases, J lost 0 bases, and 6 bases lay in between. The germline V gene encodes CDR1 SNHLY and CDR2 FYNGKV (reference sequence). The CDR3 sequence is 14 residues long. The CDR3: CASSFRGSGNTLYF. The sequenced CDR3 bases are TGTGCCAGCAGCTTCAGGGGTTCTGGAAATACGCTCTAT.

About this clone itself: Mouse gene names apply. The read gets to within 1 residue of the CDR3 end, and the germline J gene fills in the rest. The V gene is TRBV26, the J gene TRBJ2-7, with 11 bases matching TRBD2. CDR3 size: 15 residues. J lost 0 bases, V lost 4 bases, and 2 bases had no gene match. Germline values: CDR1 KGHPV, CDR2 FQNQEV (reference sequence). This chain's CDR3 is CASSPGLGGSYEQYF. The sequenced part of the CDR3 DNA is TGTGCCAGCAGTCCCGGACTGGGGGGCTCCTATGAACAGTAC.

By frequency in the sample, this clone is medium-sized (0.01 to 0.1%). The listed genes are named as in mouse. The read is 1 residue too short to cover the CDR3 end, so that end is filled in from the germline J gene. The V call is TRBV5, the J call TRBJ2-3; 8 positions agree with TRBD1. Germline trimming cut 1 base from V and 0 bases from J; bases unmatched to any gene: 3. Germline values: CDR1 LGHNA, CDR2 YNLKQL (reference sequence). CDR3 size: 16 residues. The DNA read from the CDR3 is TGTGCCAGCAGCCAAGGGACAGGGACCAGTGCAGAAACGCTGTAT. Its translation: CASSQGTGTSAETLY. The full CDR3 is CASSQGTGTSAETLYF.

A note on this clone: Any gene name here is a mouse gene name. Read sequence stops 1 residue before the CDR3 end, and the germline J gene provides the missing end. The chain links TRBV26 to TRBJ2-4; 7 nucleotides match TRBD1. V shed 6 bases, J shed 5 bases, and the junction held 2 bases outside the gene matches. CDR3 size: 12 residues. Germline lookup yields CDR1 KGHPV and CDR2 FQNQEV (reference sequence). Here the CDR3 reads CASSQGVNTLYF. The sequenced CDR3 bases are TGTGCCAGCAGCCAGGGGGTAAACACCTTGTAC.

Worth noting for this clone: The gene names here belong to mouse. The read falls 1 residue short of the CDR3 end, and the missing part is taken from the germline J gene. The rearrangement uses TRBV4 and TRBJ1-1, with 9 positions matching TRBD1. The CDR3 loop spans 15 amino acids. In germline, CDR1 is LGHDT, CDR2 YNNKQL (reference sequence). V shed 4 bases and J 1 base; nucleotides not matched to a gene: 4. The CDR3: CASSSLDRGNTEVFF. The CDR3 DNA, read in part, is TGTGCCAGCAGCTCCTTGGACAGGGGGAACACAGAAGTCTTC.

A remark on this clone: The genes are named according to mouse. The read halts 1 residue ahead of the CDR3 end, with the missing end drawn from the germline J gene. The chain links TRBV1 to TRBJ2-5; D tentatively fits TRBD1 or TRBD2 (5 bases each). Deletions cut 3 bases from V and 0 bases from J, with 10 bases between. The CDR3 sequence is 15 residues long. CDR1 is NSQYPW and CDR2 is LRSPGD in the germline V gene (reference sequence). CDR3 sequence reads: CTCSAGAKNQDTQYF. CDR3 bases read: TGCACCTGCAGTGCTGGGGCTAAAAACCAAGACACCCAGTAC.

Comments on this clone: Each gene name is a mouse one. The read terminates 1 residue ahead of where the CDR3 ends, so the germline J gene completes it. The chain carries TRBV14 and TRBJ2-4; TRBD1 matches at 7 bases. With 5 bases clipped from V and 1 base from J, the junction kept 7 bases outside the gene matches. Germline CDR1 and CDR2: SGHDT and FRDEAV. The length of the CDR3 is 15 residues. Incomplete CDR3 DNA: TGTGCCAGCAGCACTCGGGACAGCGGTCAAAACACCTTGTAC. Amino acid sequence: CASSTRDSGQNTLY. The full CDR3 reads CASSTRDSGQNTLYF.

This clone was detected only a few times. The gene names given are mouse names. The CDR3 goes on 1 residue after the read ends, and that part is filled in from the germline J gene. The chain combines TRBV13-1 with TRBJ2-1; 9 bases line up with TRBD1. CDR3 length: 13 residues. V trimming: 7 bases; J trimming: 3 bases; junction bases outside the gene matches: 2. Per the germline V gene, CDR1 is NSHNY and CDR2 is SYGAGN. The CDR3 sequence is CASRTGAYAEQFF. The sequenced CDR3 bases are TGTGCCAGCCGGACAGGGGCCTATGCTGAGCAGTTC.

A word on this clone: These gene names are mouse names. The read finishes 1 residue shy of the CDR3 end, and the germline J gene is used to complete it. This chain links TRBV31 with TRBJ2-5; possible D gene TRBD2, 6 bases. The germline V and J ends were trimmed by 0 bases and 3 bases, with 7 bases remaining between them. Per germline, CDR1 GKSSPN and CDR2 SITVG. The CDR3 length is 13 residues. The CDR3 is CAWSLWGQDTQYF. The CDR3 DNA, read in part, is TGTGCCTGGAGTCTCTGGGGACAAGACACCCAGTAC.

A word on this clone: The genes and germline here are from mouse. Read sequence stops 1 residue before the CDR3 end, and the germline J gene provides the missing end. The V gene is TRBV3, the J gene TRBJ2-1; tentatively, D is TRBD1 or TRBD2 (6 bases each). The germline V gene has CDR1 SNHLY and CDR2 FYNGKV (reference sequence). The ends were cut back, 3 bases at V and 1 base at J, with 7 bases in the middle. CDR3 length: 14 amino acids. Here the CDR3 reads CASSLGANYAEQFF. The DNA read from the CDR3 is TGTGCCAGCAGCTTGGGGGCGAACTATGCTGAGCAGTTC.

Concerning this clone: The germline and genes are mouse ones. The CDR3 end lies 1 residue beyond the end of the read and is filled in from the germline J gene. The chain employs TRBV15 and TRBJ2-1; 11 nucleotides match TRBD2. Germline V lookup: CDR1 SGHND, CDR2 FRSKSL. This CDR3 has 15 amino acids. Trimming removed 4 bases from V and 7 bases from J; junction bases left unmatched: 6. CDR3 residues: CASSSPGLGVAEQFF. Incomplete CDR3 DNA: TGTGCCAGCAGTTCCCCGGGACTGGGGGTGGCTGAGCAGTTC.

The table lists this clone with a count of one. Gene names refer to mouse genes. The read comes to an end 1 residue before the CDR3 does, leaving the germline J gene to fill in the end. The rearrangement joins TRBV1 to TRBJ2-7; TRBD2 is a possible D gene (5 bases). Trimming pared 3 bases from V and 7 bases from J, leaving 7 bases between. Germline loops: CDR1 NSQYPW, CDR2 LRSPGD (reference sequence). The CDR3 totals 11 residues. The covered CDR3 bases are TGCACCTGCAGTGCTTTGGGGGAACAGTAC. The encoded protein is CTCSALGEQY. The full CDR3 sequence reads CTCSALGEQYF.

This clone is labeled medium-sized. The genes and germline here are from mouse. The read ends 1 residue early relative to the CDR3; the germline J gene fills the gap. This chain links TRBV3 with TRBJ2-7; the D gene is possibly TRBD1 (5 bases). This CDR3 comprises 14 residues. Germline V gene sequence: CDR1 SNHLY, CDR2 FYNGKV (reference sequence). V was shortened by 1 base and J by 0 bases, with 7 bases between the two germline ends. This CDR3 is CASSLGQGSYEQYF. The DNA read from the CDR3 is TGTGCCAGCAGCTTAGGGCAGGGCTCCTATGAACAGTAC.

A note on this clone: Gene and germline names: mouse. Read sequence stops 1 residue before the CDR3 end, and the germline J gene provides the missing end. The chain uses TRBV5 and TRBJ2-1; tentative D call: TRBD2 (7 bases). The V gene lost 0 bases and the J gene lost 4 bases, with 10 bases spanning the gap. CDR3 length equals 15 residues. Germline CDR1 is LGHNA and CDR2 is YNLKQL (reference sequence). This CDR3 reads CASSQDWGAYAEQFF. The covered CDR3 bases are TGTGCCAGCAGCCAAGATTGGGGGGCTTATGCTGAGCAGTTC.

About this clone: Gene labels here are mouse ones. CDR3 amino acids: CASSGSRSQNTLYF. Partial CDR3 DNA: TGTGCCAGCAGTGGCTCCAGGAGTCAAAACACCTTGTAC. This rearrangement joins TRBV13-3 to TRBJ2-4; D call uncertain. The read terminates 1 residue before the CDR3 end, so the remaining end is supplied by the germline J gene. Trimming removed 3 bases from V and 0 bases from J, with 8 bases in between. The CDR3 runs 14 residues. Germline V CDR1 and CDR2: NNHDY, SYVADS.